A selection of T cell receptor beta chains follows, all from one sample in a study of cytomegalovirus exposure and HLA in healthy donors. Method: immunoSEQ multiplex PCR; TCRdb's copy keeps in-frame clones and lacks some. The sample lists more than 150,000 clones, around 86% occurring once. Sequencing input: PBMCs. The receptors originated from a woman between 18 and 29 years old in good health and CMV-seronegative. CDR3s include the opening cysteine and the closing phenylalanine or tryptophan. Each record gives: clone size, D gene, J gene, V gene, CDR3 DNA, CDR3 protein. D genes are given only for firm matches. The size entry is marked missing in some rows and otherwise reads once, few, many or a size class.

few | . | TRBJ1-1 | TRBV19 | TGTGCCAGTAGGACCCAGTGGGGGCAGGCTTTCTTT | CASRTQWGQAFF
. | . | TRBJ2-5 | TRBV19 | TGTGCCAGTAGTATGGTCGCGGCAGGGTTCCAAGAGACCCAGTACTTC | CASSMVAAGFQETQYF
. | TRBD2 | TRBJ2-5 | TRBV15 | TGTGCCACCAGCGGGGAAAGTAGCGGGGTTCAAGAGACCCAGTACTTC | CATSGESSGVQETQYF
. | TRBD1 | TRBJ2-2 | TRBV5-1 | TGCGCCAGCAGTCCAATTTCCGGGACAGGGAGAGCCGGGGAGCTGTTTTTT | CASSPISGTGRAGELFF
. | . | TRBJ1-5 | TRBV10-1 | TGCGCCAGCAGTAGAGGAGGGGCCAATCAGCCCCAGCATTTT | CASSRGGANQPQHF
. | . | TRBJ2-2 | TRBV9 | TGTGCCAGCAGCGTAGGTCTAGGGGCCGGGGAGCTGTTTTTT | CASSVGLGAGELFF
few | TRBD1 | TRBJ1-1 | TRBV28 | TGTGCCAGCAACCCCCCACAGGGGGCGCATTACACTGAAGCTTTCTTT | CASNPPQGAHYTEAFF
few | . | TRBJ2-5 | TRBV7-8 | TGTGCCAGCAGCTTAGGGCTTGACTGGCAGACTAAAGAGACCCAGTACTTC | CASSLGLDWQTKETQYF
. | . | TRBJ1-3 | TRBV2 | TGTGCCAGTTCGACAGACTCTGGAAACACCATATATTTT | CASSTDSGNTIYF
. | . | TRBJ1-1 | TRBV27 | TGTGCCAGCAGACTCTTATTCGGGGGCACTGAAGCTTTCTTT | CASRLLFGGTEAFF
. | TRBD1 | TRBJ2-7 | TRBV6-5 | TGTGCCAGCAGTTATGACCCGCAGGGGGCCTACGAGCAGTACTTC | CASSYDPQGAYEQYF
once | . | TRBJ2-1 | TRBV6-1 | TGTGCCAGCAGTGACAGATACAATGAGCAGTTCTTC | CASSDRYNEQFF
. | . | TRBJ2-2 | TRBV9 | TGTGCCAGCAGACGAGGGAACACCGGGGAGCTGTTTTTT | CASRRGNTGELFF
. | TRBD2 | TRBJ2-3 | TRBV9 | TGTGCCAGCAGCGTAGCGGGAGGAGGTACAGATACGCAGTATTTT | CASSVAGGGTDTQYF
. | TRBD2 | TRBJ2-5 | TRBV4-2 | TGTGCCAGCAGCCTAGGACTAGCGGAGAAAGAGACCCAGTACTTC | CASSLGLAEKETQYF
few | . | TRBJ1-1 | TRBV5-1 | TGCGCCAGCAGCTTGTTCTGGAACACTGAAGCTTTCTTT | CASSLFWNTEAFF
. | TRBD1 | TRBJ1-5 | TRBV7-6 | TGTGCCAGCAGCAAGTACCGGGACAGGGGTGGCAATCAGCCCCAGCATTTT | CASSKYRDRGGNQPQHF